Each of the 18 T cell receptor beta chains below was sequenced from the same sample in a study of T cells of healthy individuals. TCRdb passed the 5' RACE reads through MiXCR, listing each CDR3 protein once. Here the sample spans 90,000 to 100,000 distinct CDR3 sequences, 17% being singletons. These receptors were obtained from a human donor in good health.

This clonotype has only a few counts. The chain couples TRBV18 to TRBJ2-7; 10 bases match TRBD2. The CDR3 contains 16 residues. Germline CDR1 and CDR2: KGHSH and LQKENI. V lost 3 bases and J lost 6; bases outside the gene matches: 11. The CDR3 is CASSPASGRREGEQYF. For the CDR3, the DNA is TGTGCCAGCTCACCCGCTAGCGGGAGAAGGGAAGGCGAGCAGTACTTC. Combining the CDR3 with reference TRBV18 and TRBJ2-7 gives the whole variable domain NAGVMQNPRHLVRRRGQEARLRCSPMKGHSHVYWYRQLPEEGLKFMVYLQKENIIDESGMPKERFSAEFPKEGPSILRIQQVVRGDSAAYFCASSPASGRREGEQYFGPGTRLTVT.

The V call is TRBV20-1, the J call TRBJ2-1; possibly TRBD1 for D (6 bases). CDR3 length: 15 residues. V was cut by 0 bases and J by 6 bases, with 15 bases left in between. Germline V gene lookup returns CDR1 DFQATT and CDR2 SNEGSKA (reference sequence). For the CDR3, the DNA is TGCAGTGCTAGAGATGGGGCAGGGGCAGGCAATGAGCAGTTCTTC. It is translated as CSARDGAGAGNEQFF.

The J gene is TRBJ1-1, the V gene TRBV18; 8 bases map to TRBD1. The germline gives CDR1 KGHSH, CDR2 LQKENI. This CDR3 has 15 residues. Losses at the gene ends were 3 bases for V and 4 bases for J; bases not matched to a gene: 7. In nucleotides, the CDR3 is TGTGCCAGCTCACCGCAGGGGGCGGGTATCACTGAAGCTTTCTTT. Encoded protein: CASSPQGAGITEAFF.

This chain links TRBV20-1 with TRBJ2-1; D not certain. Germline CDR1 DFQATT, CDR2 SNEGSKA (reference sequence). V lost 5 bases, J lost 4 bases, and 18 bases lay in between. The CDR3 consists of 15 residues. CDR3 in DNA: TGCAGTGCTCCACACTGGGCCCGGACGTACAATGAGCAGTTCTTC. Amino acids: CSAPHWARTYNEQFF.

This clonotype was counted ten times or more. The chain has TRBV20-1 and TRBJ2-4; 7 bases agree with TRBD1. The junction had 7 bases not matched to a gene; V was cut back by 4 bases and J by 1 base. There are 15 residues in the CDR3. Germline loops: CDR1 DFQATT, CDR2 SNEGSKA (reference sequence). The chain's CDR3 is CSATTGPMAKNIQYF. CDR3 bases: TGCAGTGCTACGACAGGGCCGATGGCCAAAAACATTCAGTACTTC.

V usage is TRBV27 and J usage is TRBJ2-7; 10 positions agree with TRBD1. V lost 5 bases to trimming and J lost 5 bases; unmatched junction nucleotides: 6. Germline values: CDR1 MNHEY, CDR2 SMNVEV (reference sequence). This CDR3 contains 14 residues. The CDR3 DNA follows: TGTGCCAGCAGTAGGGGACAGGGGAACGACGAGCAGTACTTC. Amino acids: CASSRGQGNDEQYF.

This clonotype appeared a few times. The chain joins TRBV9 to TRBJ1-2; the D gene is possibly TRBD1 (6 bases). Germline V gene data show CDR1 as SGDLS and CDR2 as YYNGEE. The CDR3 runs 14 residues. The V gene lost 4 bases and the J gene lost 2 bases, with 12 bases spanning the gap. CDR3 loop: CASSPRTANYGYTF. The CDR3 region has the DNA TGTGCCAGCAGCCCGCGGACAGCGAACTATGGCTACACCTTC.

This clonotype was counted at least ten times. The chain combines TRBV7-9 with TRBJ1-2, with no clear D. The CDR3 contains 10 residues. Germline V gives CDR1 SEHNR, CDR2 FQNEAQ (reference sequence). Deletions cut 5 bases from V and 10 bases from J, with 8 bases between. The CDR3 spells CASSNTAYTF. The CDR3 nucleotides read TGTGCCAGCAGCAATACAGCCTACACCTTC.

In its sample, this clonotype was seen many times. The chain has TRBV29-1 and TRBJ2-7, with D uncertain. CDR1 is SQVTM, CDR2 ANQGSEA, per germline. The CDR3 loop spans 14 amino acids. With 7 bases removed from V and 2 bases from J, the gap between germline ends came to 18 bases. CDR3 region: CSAAYGRPPYEQYF. CDR3 nucleotides: TGCAGCGCCGCCTATGGAAGACCCCCCTACGAGCAGTACTTC.

This clonotype has a count of ten or more. The V and J genes are TRBV28 and TRBJ1-1, with D unclear. Trimming removed 6 bases at V and 7 bases at J, with 12 bases between. The CDR3 has 12 amino acids. Looked up from germline, CDR1 is MDHEN and CDR2 is SYDVKM. For the CDR3, the DNA is TGTGCCAGCAGCCGACACTGGATTGAAGCTTTCTTT. Translated, it gives CASSRHWIEAFF. Full variable domain (missing parts from reference TRBV28 and TRBJ1-1): DVKVTQSSRYLVKRTGEKVFLECVQDMDHENMFWYRQDPGLGLRLIYFSYDVKMKEKGDIPEGYSVSREKKERFSLILESASTNQTSMYLCASSRHWIEAFFGQGTRLTVV.

This clonotype was observed a few times. This sequence joins TRBV4-3 and TRBJ2-2, with D perhaps matching TRBD2 (6 bases). This CDR3 is 14 amino acids long. V gave up 0 bases and J gave up 7 bases, with 9 bases separating them. CDR1 LGHNA and CDR2 YSLEER come from the germline V gene. The CDR3: CASSQEEGIGELFF. Written as DNA, the CDR3 is TGCGCCAGCAGCCAAGAGGAGGGGATCGGGGAGCTGTTTTTT.

The chain couples TRBV29-1 to TRBJ2-1, with TRBD2 identical over 12 bases. CDR1 is SQVTM, CDR2 ANQGSEA, per germline. V was pared by 4 bases and J by 0 bases, with 4 bases of the junction left unmatched. This CDR3 is 16 amino acids long. DNA for the CDR3: TGCAGCGTTGCGAGACTAGCGGGAGACTCCTACAATGAGCAGTTCTTC. It specifies CSVARLAGDSYNEQFF.

This clonotype was detected many times. The chain carries TRBV20-1 and TRBJ2-1; TRBD2 is a possible D gene (5 bases). The germline gives CDR1 DFQATT, CDR2 SNEGSKA (reference sequence). The CDR3 consists of 14 residues. Trimming pared 2 bases from V and 4 bases from J, leaving 12 bases between. For the CDR3, the DNA is TGCAGTGCTAGAAGGGTAGCGTTATACAATGAGCAGTTCTTC. Protein: CSARRVALYNEQFF.

The gene calls are TRBV9 and TRBJ2-7; perhaps TRBD1 as D (5 bases). Germline V CDR1 and CDR2: SGDLS, YYNGEE. The CDR3 covers 14 residues. V lost 0 bases, J lost 7 bases, and 14 bases lay in between. Here the CDR3 DNA reads TGTGCCAGCAGCGTAGGTGCGGTCCCAGGGGAGCAGTACTTC. Protein sequence: CASSVGAVPGEQYF.

J is TRBJ1-2 and V is TRBV12-3 or TRBV12-4; 9 positions match TRBD1. V shed 0 bases, J shed 2 bases, and the junction held 4 bases outside the gene matches. This CDR3 is built from 16 residues. The CDR3 DNA is TGTGCCAGCAGTTTAGCATGGGACAGGGAAAACTATGGCTACACCTTC. As protein: CASSLAWDRENYGYTF.

The V call is TRBV5-6, the J call TRBJ2-3; D not resolved. The ends were cut back, 0 bases at V and 2 bases at J, with 7 bases in the middle. Looked up from germline, CDR1 is SGHDT and CDR2 is YYEEEE. The CDR3 consists of 14 residues. The CDR3 spells CASSLGGYTDTQYF. CDR3 nucleotides: TGTGCCAGCAGCTTGGGTGGTTACACAGATACGCAGTATTTT.

The sample holds many counts of this clonotype. The chain has TRBV20-1 and TRBJ1-1, with D tentatively TRBD1 (5 bases). CDR1 DFQATT and CDR2 SNEGSKA come from the germline V gene (reference sequence). The length of the CDR3 is 13 residues. CDR3 nucleotides: TGCAGCCCAAAAGCAGGGTCGGACACTGAAGCTTTCTTT. Protein: CSPKAGSDTEAFF.

In nucleotides, the CDR3 is TGTGCCAGCAGTGAAGCGCTTGAAGTCTATAGGTCGGATGAGCAGTTCTTC. This translates into CASSEALEVYRSDEQFF. The chain joins TRBV6-1 to TRBJ2-1; the D is unclear. Between the trimmed V and J ends, which lost 0 bases and 8 bases, there was a span of 20 bases. Germline lookup yields CDR1 MNHNS and CDR2 SASEGT. This CDR3 spans 17 amino acids.